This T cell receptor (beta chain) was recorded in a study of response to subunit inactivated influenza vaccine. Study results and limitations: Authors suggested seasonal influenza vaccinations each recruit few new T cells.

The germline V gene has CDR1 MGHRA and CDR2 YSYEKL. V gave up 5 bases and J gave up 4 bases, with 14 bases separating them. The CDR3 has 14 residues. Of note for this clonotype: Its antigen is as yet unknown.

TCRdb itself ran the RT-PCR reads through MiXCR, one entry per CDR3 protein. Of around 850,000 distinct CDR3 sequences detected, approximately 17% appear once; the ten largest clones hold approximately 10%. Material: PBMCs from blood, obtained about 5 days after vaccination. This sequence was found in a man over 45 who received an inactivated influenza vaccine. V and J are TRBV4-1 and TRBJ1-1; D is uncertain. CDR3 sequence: CASSIVAPGTEAFF. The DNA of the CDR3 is TGCGCCAGCAGCATAGTGGCGCCGGGCACTGAAGCTTTCTTT.